The 25 T cell receptor beta chains below come from one sample, sequenced in a study of graft-versus-host responses after intestinal transplantation. Produced via immunoSEQ multiplex PCR; TCRdb's table is partial and in-frame only. The table records some 44,000 clones, approximately 95% of them present only once. Here the sequenced sample was PBMCs, taken around 330 days after intestinal transplant. Every receptor here comes from a human patient who received an intestinal transplant, so some T cells may come from the graft donor.

This chain uses TRBV7-2 with TRBJ2-1; 10 bases agree with TRBD2. Per germline, CDR1 SGHTA and CDR2 FQGNSA. V was pared by 3 bases and J by 8 bases, with 7 bases of the junction left unmatched. This CDR3 region has 15 residues. The CDR3 sequence is CASSFSGGFEHEQFF. The CDR3 nucleotides are TGTGCCAGCAGCTTTAGCGGGGGGTTCGAGCATGAGCAGTTCTTC. The variable domain in full, with the rest retrieved from reference TRBV7-2 and TRBJ2-1, is GAGVSQSPSNKVTEKGKDVELRCDPISGHTALYWYRQSLGQGLEFLIYFQGNSAPDKSGLPSDRFSAERTGGSVSTLTIQRTQQEDSAVYLCASSFSGGFEHEQFFGPGTRLTVL.

The chain employs TRBV9 and TRBJ1-2; D perhaps matches TRBD1 (6 bases). From germline, CDR1 is SGDLS and CDR2 YYNGEE. CDR3 length: 15 amino acids. Trimming pared 3 bases from V and 2 bases from J, leaving 14 bases between. The CDR3 sequence: CASSAGVAPNYGYTF. The CDR3 DNA reads TGTGCCAGCAGCGCAGGGGTCGCACCCAACTATGGCTACACCTTC.

The count of this clone is one. The chain uses TRBV2 and TRBJ2-5, with 11 positions matching TRBD2. V lost 5 bases and J lost 1; bases outside the gene matches: 3. CDR3 length equals 15 residues. The V gene's germline CDR1 is SNHLY and CDR2 FYNNEI. CDR3 amino acids: CASSQTSGVQETQYF. The DNA of the CDR3 is TGTGCCAGCAGTCAGACTAGCGGGGTCCAAGAGACCCAGTACTTC.

J is TRBJ1-1 and V is TRBV7-3; D unresolved. The ends were cut back, 5 bases at V and 1 base at J, with 8 bases in the middle. Germline V CDR1 and CDR2: SGHTA, FQGTGA. The CDR3 is 13 residues long. CDR3 in amino acids: CASSLEKNTEAFF. CDR3 in DNA: TGTGCCAGCAGCCTCGAGAAGAACACTGAAGCTTTCTTT.

The gene calls are TRBV4-1 and TRBJ2-7; 7 nucleotides line up with TRBD1. Germline V lookup: CDR1 MGHRA, CDR2 YSYEKL. The CDR3 has 16 residues. Unmatched junction bases numbered 12, after V lost 1 base and J lost 6 bases. CDR3 DNA sequence: TGCGCCAGCAGCCAAGGTGAGAGACAGGGCTACGGCGAGCAGTACTTC. Translated: CASSQGERQGYGEQYF.

The chain employs TRBV7-9 and TRBJ1-1; TRBD1 matches at 9 bases. Germline V gene sequence: CDR1 SEHNR, CDR2 FQNEAQ (reference sequence). The CDR3 spans 13 residues. V was clipped by 4 bases and J by 12 bases; unmatched bases: 9. The CDR3 region is CASSSQQGASTFF. CDR3 sequence (DNA): TGTGCCAGCAGCTCTCAACAGGGGGCCTCGACTTTCTTT.

The V gene is TRBV27, the J gene TRBJ2-1; 16 bases fit TRBD2. This CDR3 region has 18 residues. CDR1 and CDR2 from the germline V gene are MNHEY and SMNVEV (reference sequence). The junction had 13 bases not matched to a gene; V was cut back by 6 bases and J by 8 bases. The CDR3 sequence is CASSYRPGLAGGPHEQFF. CDR3 sequence (DNA): TGTGCCAGCAGCTATAGGCCGGGACTAGCGGGAGGGCCGCATGAGCAGTTCTTC.

The V call is TRBV25-1, the J call TRBJ2-1, with 12 bases that match TRBD2. Per germline, CDR1 MGHDK and CDR2 SYGVNS. V was pared by 0 bases and J by 1 base, with 4 bases of the junction left unmatched. The CDR3 has 18 amino acids. The CDR3 loop is CASSEYFTSGRSYNEQFF. The CDR3 DNA follows: TGTGCCAGCAGTGAATATTTTACTAGCGGGAGGTCCTACAATGAGCAGTTCTTC. Full variable domain (remainder filled in from reference TRBV25-1 and TRBJ2-1): EADIYQTPRYLVIGTGKKITLECSQTMGHDKMYWYQQDPGMELHLIHYSYGVNSTEKGDLSSESTVSRIRTEHFPLTLESARPSHTSQYLCASSEYFTSGRSYNEQFFGPGTRLTVL.

This chain links TRBV2 with TRBJ1-1; D perhaps matches TRBD1 (6 bases). This CDR3 comprises 13 residues. Germline V gene sequence: CDR1 SNHLY, CDR2 FYNNEI. Trimming left V 5 bases short and J 3 bases short, with 10 bases between. The CDR3 sequence: CASSWGADTEAFF. CDR3 in DNA: TGTGCCAGCAGTTGGGGGGCTGACACTGAAGCTTTCTTT.

The V call is TRBV18, the J call TRBJ1-2; D is unclear. The CDR3 length is 14 residues. Trimming pared 3 bases from V and 1 base from J, leaving 9 bases between. Germline V gene sequence: CDR1 KGHSH, CDR2 LQKENI. Written as DNA, the CDR3 is TGTGCCAGCTCACCGATCGAGGGTAACTATGGCTACACCTTC. It translates to CASSPIEGNYGYTF.

The chain links TRBV13 to TRBJ1-3; D may be TRBD1 (5 bases). The CDR3 consists of 16 residues. Per germline, CDR1 PRHDT and CDR2 FYEKMQ (reference sequence). V gave up 3 bases and J gave up 4 bases, with 16 bases separating them. CDR3 in DNA: TGTGCCAGCAGCTTCAAGAGGGGCGTATTGGGAAACACCATATATTTT. It encodes CASSFKRGVLGNTIYF.

The chain uses TRBV19 and TRBJ1-2; tentative D call: TRBD1 (5 bases). CDR3 length equals 16 residues. V was shortened by 11 bases and J by 4 bases, with 26 bases between the two germline ends. CDR1 LNHDA and CDR2 SQIVND come from the germline V gene (reference sequence). The DNA of the CDR3 is TGTGCCTCGAAGGGGTTCCCATACCCGTTGGGCTATGGCTACACCTTC. Its translation: CASKGFPYPLGYGYTF.

The rearrangement joins TRBV6-1 to TRBJ2-7, with 8 bases lining up with TRBD1. The CDR3 loop spans 15 amino acids. V shed 6 bases and J 3 bases; nucleotides not matched to a gene: 10. Per the germline V gene, CDR1 is MNHNS and CDR2 is SASEGT. The CDR3 loop reads CASRDQGANNYEQYF. CDR3 nucleotides: TGTGCCAGCAGGGACCAGGGGGCAAACAACTACGAGCAGTACTTC.

The chain is built from TRBV7-3 and TRBJ2-1; 7 nucleotides agree with TRBD2. Trimming removed 7 bases from V and 5 bases from J; junction bases left unmatched: 8. Germline CDR1 is SGHTA and CDR2 is FQGTGA. CDR3 length: 14 amino acids. The CDR3 is CASTQGGTNNEQFF. The CDR3, as DNA: TGTGCCAGCACCCAGGGTGGGACTAACAATGAGCAGTTCTTC.

The CDR3 region has the DNA TGTGCCAGCAGCTTGGGACTAGCAAGCACAGATACGCAGTATTTT. It specifies CASSLGLASTDTQYF. V usage is TRBV5-4 and J usage is TRBJ2-3, with TRBD2 matching 7 bases. Germline V CDR1 and CDR2: SGHNT, YYREEE (reference sequence). This CDR3 has 15 residues. Unmatched junction bases numbered 1, after V lost 0 bases and J lost 0 bases.

CDR3 DNA sequence: TGCGCCAGCAGTGATCCGCCTAGCGGCTACAATGAGCAGTTCTTC. This gives the protein CASSDPPSGYNEQFF. The chain has TRBV10-2 and TRBJ2-1, with 7 bases fitting TRBD2. This CDR3 contains 15 residues. Germline assignment: CDR1 WSHSY and CDR2 SAAADI. The J segment lost 3 bases and the V segment lost 3 bases, leaving 5 bases of the junction unmatched.

The chain uses TRBV2 and TRBJ2-1; no definite D call. Germline-derived CDR1 and CDR2 are SNHLY and FYNNEI. CDR3 size: 16 residues. V dropped 6 bases and J dropped 0 bases, with 15 bases sitting between them. CDR3 DNA: TGTGCCAGCAGCGCCGCTACTATATACTCCTACAATGAGCAGTTCTTC. It yields the protein CASSAATIYSYNEQFF.

This clone appeared a single time. The rearrangement uses TRBV29-1 and TRBJ2-7, with 10 positions matching TRBD2. TRBJ2-1 matches the DNA end more closely, so the J call is doubtful. This CDR3 has 13 residues. CDR1 is SQVTM, CDR2 ANQGSEA, per germline. The CDR3 loop is CSLSGRAYNEQFF. In nucleotides, the CDR3 is TGCAGCCTAAGCGGGAGGGCCTACAATGAGCAGTTCTTC.

In its sample, this clone was seen once. This chain links TRBV6-6 with TRBJ1-5; TRBD1 might be the D (5 bases). The CDR3 runs to 15 residues. V gave up 0 bases and J gave up 1 base, with 7 bases separating them. Germline V gives CDR1 MNHNY, CDR2 SVGAGI (reference sequence). CDR3 amino acids: CASSYSRDSNQPQHF. CDR3 sequence (DNA): TGTGCCAGCAGTTACTCCCGGGACAGCAATCAGCCCCAGCATTTT.

J is TRBJ2-3 and V is TRBV21-1. TRBV21-1 is shown as a pseudogene. The CDR3 has 13 residues. The CDR3 loop is CASSTGPWDTQYF. DNA for the CDR3: TGTGCCAGCAGCACCGGACCCTGGGATACGCAGTATTTT.

This sequence joins TRBV27 and TRBJ1-1; 7 bases align to TRBD1. Germline lookup yields CDR1 MNHEY and CDR2 SMNVEV (reference sequence). After removal of 6 bases from V and 5 bases from J, the junction contained 6 bases not matched to a gene. The CDR3 spans 13 residues. The CDR3 loop reads CASSSGGKTEAFF. CDR3 nucleotide sequence: TGTGCCAGCAGCTCAGGGGGGAAAACTGAAGCTTTCTTT.

The chain combines TRBV6-1 with TRBJ1-1; 8 bases align to TRBD1. From germline, CDR1 is MNHNS and CDR2 SASEGT. The CDR3 is made up of 14 amino acids. With 6 bases clipped from V and 4 bases from J, the junction kept 7 bases outside the gene matches. CDR3 sequence: CASRETGVSTEAFF. The CDR3 DNA is TGTGCCAGCAGAGAGACAGGGGTGAGCACTGAAGCTTTCTTT.

The V and J genes are TRBV29-1 and TRBJ1-1, with D unclear. The CDR3 is 12 amino acids. The ends were cut back, 5 bases at V and 0 bases at J, with 7 bases in the middle. In germline, CDR1 is SQVTM, CDR2 ANQGSEA. The CDR3 reads CSVRALNTEAFF. The DNA of the CDR3 is TGCAGCGTTAGGGCCTTGAACACTGAAGCTTTCTTT.

The CDR3 reads CASSITSGTGQFF. The CDR3 DNA reads as TGTGCCAGTAGTATCACCTCCGGGACAGGGCAGTTCTTC. This rearrangement joins TRBV19 to TRBJ2-1; 8 nucleotides agree with TRBD1. V shed 3 bases and J 12 bases; nucleotides not matched to a gene: 7. The germline gives CDR1 LNHDA, CDR2 SQIVND (reference sequence). The CDR3 consists of 13 residues.

This clone was seen once. The genes are TRBV19 and TRBJ2-1, with 12 bases aligning to TRBD2. In germline, CDR1 is LNHDA, CDR2 SQIVND (reference sequence). The CDR3 loop spans 16 amino acids. Losses at the gene ends were 6 bases for V and 7 bases for J; bases not matched to a gene: 10. In DNA, the CDR3 is TGTGCCAGTAGGACCCCGGGACTAGCGGGTCCAAATGAGCAGTTCTTC. It encodes CASRTPGLAGPNEQFF.